Below are 30 T cell receptor beta chains sequenced from a single sample in a study of blood T cells in healthy people across ages (dated by TCRdb to between 2015 and 2016). Receptor amplification or capture employed 5' RACE. TCRdb shows the sequencer as Illumina HiSeq 2500. A second PCR of roughly 7 to 11 cycles was performed with a sample-barcoded 5' primer and a J-beta primer mix. In-frame beta chains were kept once TCRdb had trimmed the public reads at Q25 with fastp and called clones with MiXCR. Each record represents a unique CDR3 protein, reported with the most common genes and DNA among its rows. Counted in this sample were around 1,000,000 distinct CDR3 sequences; approximately 26% of them appeared once. The top ten constitute about 0.72% of the sample. The sample was also reused in another study, on T cells of mothers and their children.

The sequenced sample was blood. These TCRs come from a girl aged 2-10 years in good health.

A few counts support this clonotype. This chain links TRBV6-5 with TRBJ2-3; 7 nucleotides agree with TRBD2. Germline V gives CDR1 MNHEY, CDR2 SVGAGI. The CDR3 consists of 15 residues. J gave up 1 base and V 6 bases, and 7 bases lay outside the gene matches. The DNA of the CDR3 is TGTGCCAGCAGCTCCTTAGCGGGCCGCACAGATACGCAGTATTTT. It yields the protein CASSSLAGRTDTQYF.

This clonotype has only one observation. Compared with germline, one end of the junction differs, possibly owing to a read error. The rearrangement uses TRBV13 and TRBJ2-6, with D possibly called TRBD1 or TRBD2 (6 bases each). The CDR3 has 21 amino acids. Germline V CDR1 and CDR2: PRHDT, FYEKMQ (reference sequence). In nucleotides, the CDR3 is TGTGCCAGCAGCTTAAGGGTCTGGGGGAGTTCACCAGAGTCGGGGGCCTACGTCCTGACTTTC. Translation gives CASSLRVWGSSPESGAYVLTF.

As DNA, the CDR3 is TGTGCCAGCAAGACTAGCGGGGGGAGTTTGGATACGCAGTATTTT. Translating it yields CASKTSGGSLDTQYF. The gene calls are TRBV19 and TRBJ2-3; 13 bases align to TRBD2. The CDR3 has 15 residues. The germline gives CDR1 LNHDA, CDR2 SQIVND (reference sequence). The V and J ends lost 9 bases and 6 bases, in that order; junction bases with no gene match: 9.

In DNA, the CDR3 is TGCGCCAGCAGCTTGATAAACGGTGGCTCTGGAAACACCATATATTTT. Translating gives CASSLINGGSGNTIYF. The genes are TRBV5-1 and TRBJ1-3; D is uncertain. The CDR3 extends over 16 amino acids. V lost 1 base and J 0 bases, leaving 11 bases between the germline ends. Germline CDR1 is SGHRS and CDR2 is YFSETQ.

V usage is TRBV4-1 and J usage is TRBJ1-1, with D hard to call. Germline V gene sequence: CDR1 MGHRA, CDR2 YSYEKL. CDR3 length equals 14 residues. Trimming left V 1 base short and J 0 bases short, with 6 bases between. The CDR3, as DNA: TGCGCCAGCAGCCAAGTTGGAATGAACACTGAAGCTTTCTTT. It is translated as CASSQVGMNTEAFF.

The table lists this clonotype with a few counts. J is TRBJ2-5 and V is TRBV4-1; D remains ambiguous. Germline V gives CDR1 MGHRA, CDR2 YSYEKL. V gave up 3 bases and J gave up 5 bases, with 10 bases separating them. This CDR3 has 13 amino acids. CDR3 coding DNA: TGCGCCAGCAGCCAGCACGTCGGGGAGACCCAGTACTTC. Its translation: CASSQHVGETQYF.

This clonotype was detected only once. The V and J genes are TRBV29-1 and TRBJ1-2; D is unresolved. Trimming took 2 bases from V and 3 from J, leaving 13 bases between them. The CDR3 contains 14 residues. The germline V gene encodes CDR1 SQVTM and CDR2 ANQGSEA. CDR3 nucleotide sequence: TGCAGCGTTGAATTGGGCAATTTGGACTATGGCTACACCTTC. Translating it yields CSVELGNLDYGYTF.

J is TRBJ2-5 and V is TRBV12-5, with TRBD2 identical over 10 bases. This CDR3 has 17 residues. Germline V gene sequence: CDR1 LGHNT, CDR2 FRNRAP. V lost 3 bases and J lost 6; bases outside the gene matches: 13. The CDR3 protein is CASGLPLAGVGTKTQYF. The CDR3 bases are TGTGCTAGTGGTTTACCCCTAGCGGGAGTAGGTACTAAGACCCAGTACTTC.

The chain joins TRBV20-1 to TRBJ2-5; 10 bases fit TRBD1. Germline CDR1 DFQATT, CDR2 SNEGSKA (reference sequence). V gave up 1 base and J gave up 4 bases; unmatched junction bases: 3. The CDR3 runs 14 residues. The CDR3 region is CSARVGTGAETQYF. The CDR3 DNA is TGCAGTGCTAGAGTCGGGACAGGGGCAGAGACCCAGTACTTC.

This clonotype has only one observation. This chain uses TRBV20-1 with TRBJ1-1; D gene ambiguous. Germline V lookup: CDR1 DFQATT, CDR2 SNEGSKA (reference sequence). This CDR3 spans 12 amino acids. With 1 base removed from V and 3 bases from J, the gap between germline ends came to 6 bases. The DNA for the CDR3 is TGCAGTGCTAGAGCGCTACACACTGAAGCTTTCTTT. Translation gives CSARALHTEAFF.

This clonotype has a handful of counts. This chain uses TRBV2 with TRBJ2-2, with D uncertain. Germline V gene lookup returns CDR1 SNHLY and CDR2 FYNNEI. Trimming left V 8 bases short and J 3 bases short, with 4 bases between. The CDR3 is 11 amino acids. CDR3 DNA: TGTGCCAGCGGGCACACCGGGGAGCTGTTTTTT. This translates into CASGHTGELFF.

The sample holds a few counts of this clonotype. The chain carries TRBV6-6 and TRBJ2-7; D might be TRBD1 (5 bases). The CDR3 is 12 residues long. Trimming pared 8 bases from V and 2 bases from J, leaving 10 bases between. Per the germline V gene, CDR1 is MNHNY and CDR2 is SVGAGI (reference sequence). As DNA, the CDR3 is TGTGCCAGCCTGGGGCACACCTACGAGCAGTACTTC. Translating it yields CASLGHTYEQYF.

The chain recombines TRBV28 with TRBJ2-7, with 7 bases aligning to TRBD1. V gave up 6 bases and J gave up 2 bases; unmatched junction bases: 4. This CDR3 has 13 residues. Per the germline V gene, CDR1 is MDHEN and CDR2 is SYDVKM. CDR3 loop: CASRMTGTYEQYF. In nucleotides, the CDR3 is TGTGCCAGCAGAATGACAGGGACCTACGAGCAGTACTTC. The variable domain in full, completed from reference TRBV28 and TRBJ2-7, reads DVKVTQSSRYLVKRTGEKVFLECVQDMDHENMFWYRQDPGLGLRLIYFSYDVKMKEKGDIPEGYSVSREKKERFSLILESASTNQTSMYLCASRMTGTYEQYFGPGTRLTVT.

This chain connects TRBV29-1 to TRBJ2-7, with a possible D match to TRBD2 (6 bases). From germline, CDR1 is SQVTM and CDR2 ANQGSEA. V was clipped by 3 bases and J by 0 bases, with 12 bases between them. The CDR3 consists of 14 residues. CDR3 residues: CSVDSNGSSYEQYF. CDR3 bases: TGCAGCGTTGACTCCAACGGGAGCTCCTACGAGCAGTACTTC.

The chain links TRBV29-1 to TRBJ1-4; no reliable D call. The CDR3 is 13 amino acids. Germline V gene sequence: CDR1 SQVTM, CDR2 ANQGSEA. Trimming stripped 5 bases from V and 8 bases from J, with 15 bases between. CDR3 nucleotides: TGCAGCGTTCAGTTGCGGTTTAGAGAAAAACTGTTTTTT. Its protein product is CSVQLRFREKLFF.

In nucleotides, the CDR3 is TGTGCCAGCAGCGAAGGACTAGCGGCAATAGCCTACGAGCAGTACTTC. Its translation is CASSEGLAAIAYEQYF. This chain joins TRBV7-2 and TRBJ2-7; TRBD2 agrees at 10 bases. V shed 5 bases and J 2 bases; nucleotides not matched to a gene: 9. The CDR3 has 16 residues. Germline V gene sequence: CDR1 SGHTA, CDR2 FQGNSA.

The chain has TRBV15 and TRBJ2-4; D possibly corresponds to TRBD2 (5 bases). The germline V and J ends were trimmed by 0 bases and 5 bases, with 14 bases remaining between them. Germline-derived CDR1 and CDR2 are LNHNV and YYDKDF (reference sequence). CDR3 size: 16 residues. The CDR3 coding sequence is TGTGCCACCAGCAGAGATCTCGGAGGAGGCGAAAACATTCAGTACTTC. It encodes CATSRDLGGGENIQYF.

The chain recombines TRBV7-2 with TRBJ1-6, with 11 bases matching TRBD1. The germline CDR1 and CDR2 sequences are SGHTA and FQGNSA. The ends lost 3 bases at V and 7 bases at J; junction bases unmatched: 2. There are 15 residues in the CDR3. The CDR3 DNA sequence: TGTGCCAGCAGCTTGGGACAGGGGGTAAATTCACCCCTCCACTTT. This codes for CASSLGQGVNSPLHF.

This clonotype was seen ten or more times. V and J are TRBV29-1 and TRBJ2-5; 7 nucleotides align to TRBD1. V gave up 7 bases and J gave up 5 bases; unmatched junction bases: 7. This CDR3 region has 12 residues. The germline gives CDR1 SQVTM, CDR2 ANQGSEA. DNA for the CDR3: TGCAGCGCCCGACAGGGTTTGGAGACCCAGTACTTC. This sequence encodes CSARQGLETQYF.

In this sample, this clonotype turned up a few times. The J gene is TRBJ2-4, the V gene TRBV12-3 or TRBV12-4; D is perhaps TRBD2 (6 bases). V was cut by 2 bases and J by 3 bases, with 14 bases left in between. The CDR3 totals 16 residues. The CDR3 region is CASSLRGTGDKNIQYF. CDR3 sequence (DNA): TGTGCCAGCAGTTTACGGGGGACGGGGGACAAAAACATTCAGTACTTC.

This clonotype turned up a few times. This chain uses TRBV12-3 or TRBV12-4 with TRBJ1-1, with D possibly matching TRBD1 (6 bases). The CDR3 runs to 14 residues. The germline V and J ends were trimmed by 3 bases and 3 bases, with 11 bases remaining between them. The CDR3 region has the DNA TGTGCCAGCAGTTTGGGGGGGGCCGACACTGAAGCTTTCTTT. Translating it yields CASSLGGADTEAFF.

The chain is built from TRBV28 and TRBJ2-5, with 7 bases matching TRBD1. The CDR3 has 13 amino acids. Germline V lookup: CDR1 MDHEN, CDR2 SYDVKM. V was clipped by 8 bases and J by 5 bases; unmatched bases: 8. This CDR3 is CASGTALGETQYF. CDR3 in DNA: TGTGCCAGCGGGACAGCCCTTGGGGAGACCCAGTACTTC.

The rearrangement joins TRBV7-9 to TRBJ1-2; no clear D. V lost 0 bases and J 4 bases, leaving 6 bases between the germline ends. Germline V CDR1 and CDR2: SEHNR, FQNEAQ (reference sequence). The CDR3 sequence is 13 residues long. The CDR3 DNA reads as TGTGCCAGCAGCTTAGCAGCAACCTATGGCTACACCTTC. It specifies CASSLAATYGYTF.

In DNA form, the CDR3 reads TGTGCCAGCGCGGGACAGGGGGCAGATGGCTACACCTTC. Residues: CASAGQGADGYTF. V gene TRBV12-3 or TRBV12-4 combines with J gene TRBJ1-2, with 12 bases that match TRBD1. The CDR3 totals 13 residues. V lost 8 bases to trimming and J lost 6 bases; unmatched junction nucleotides: 4.

This clonotype was observed a handful of times. The V call is TRBV4-1, the J call TRBJ2-2; D ambiguous. Germline V gives CDR1 MGHRA, CDR2 YSYEKL. CDR3 length: 17 residues. Trimming took 1 base from V and 6 from J, leaving 18 bases between them. The CDR3 sequence is CASSQGLSNSAAGELFF. CDR3 nucleotide sequence: TGCGCCAGCAGCCAAGGTTTGAGTAACAGCGCCGCCGGGGAGCTGTTTTTT.

This clonotype was counted at least ten times. The rearrangement uses TRBV4-3 and TRBJ2-1; D is possibly TRBD2 (6 bases). CDR3 length: 13 residues. Germline CDR1 LGHNA, CDR2 YSLEER. Trimming took off 0 bases at V and 10 bases at J, with 10 bases between the two ends. The CDR3 sequence is CASSQDRGKEQFF. CDR3 DNA: TGCGCCAGCAGCCAAGATCGGGGGAAGGAGCAGTTCTTC.

The chain is built from TRBV27 and TRBJ2-7; no reliable D call. The CDR3 is 13 amino acids. Germline CDR1 and CDR2: MNHEY and SMNVEV (reference sequence). V lost 9 bases, J lost 0 bases, and 12 bases lay in between. The CDR3: CASTSLGSYEQYF. CDR3 DNA sequence: TGTGCCAGTACCTCCTTGGGCTCCTACGAGCAGTACTTC.

This rearrangement joins TRBV28 to TRBJ2-1; D is unresolved. The better agreement between TRBJ2-7 and the DNA end casts doubt on the J call. The germline CDR1 and CDR2 sequences are MDHEN and SYDVKM. The CDR3 is 13 amino acids. Written as DNA, the CDR3 is TGTGCCAGCAGTTTTCAATCCAGCCGCGAGCAGTACTTC. Its protein product is CASSFQSSREQYF.

This clonotype was seen more than once but under ten times. It is likely a read error, because the conserved phenylalanine at the end of the CDR3 is missing. V is TRBV29-1 and J is TRBJ2-7; D is perhaps TRBD1 (5 bases). This CDR3 region has 13 residues. The germline V gene encodes CDR1 SQVTM and CDR2 ANQGSEA. V shed 7 bases and J shed 2 bases, with 15 bases lying between them. CDR3 DNA: TGCAGCGCAAGGGGCTACTACACCTACGAGCAGTACCTC. This translates into CSARGYYTYEQYL.

Here the CDR3 reads CSVDAARTSGDLDTQYF. CDR3 coding DNA: TGCAGCGTTGACGCAGCGAGGACTAGCGGGGATCTAGATACGCAGTATTTT. This sequence joins TRBV29-1 and TRBJ2-3; TRBD2 agrees at 12 bases. Germline CDR1 and CDR2: SQVTM and ANQGSEA. The CDR3 loop spans 17 amino acids. The trim removed 3 bases at V and 5 bases at J, leaving 12 bases unmatched.